This entry lists 24 T cell receptor beta chains sequenced from one sample in a study of blood T cells in healthy people across ages. With a J-beta primer mix and a sample-barcoded 5' primer, a second PCR ran about 7 to 12 cycles. In TCRdb, the 5' RACE reads were re-called with MiXCR into one record per CDR3 protein. The data show about 800,000 distinct CDR3 sequences, with about 42% seen just once and 15% to 20% held by the top ten. Specimen: blood. Receptor source: a man aged 80 or over in good health.

The chain has TRBV10-3 and TRBJ2-7, with 8 bases identical to TRBD2. Germline V gene sequence: CDR1 ENHRY, CDR2 SYGVKD. The V segment lost 6 bases and the J segment 5 bases; nucleotides outside the gene matches: 12. The CDR3 is made up of 15 amino acids. CDR3 sequence reads: CAIRGTGTSSDEQYF. The CDR3 DNA reads as TGTGCCATCAGAGGAACCGGGACTAGTAGCGACGAGCAGTACTTC.

This clonotype was observed a few times. This chain uses TRBV5-5 with TRBJ1-2; D call uncertain. There are 13 residues in the CDR3. Trimming removed 4 bases at V and 2 bases at J, with 9 bases between. Germline assignment: CDR1 SGHKS and CDR2 YYEKEE (reference sequence). The DNA for the CDR3 is TGTGCCAGCAGCACGGACGTAAACTATGGCTACACCTTC. It specifies CASSTDVNYGYTF.

This rearrangement joins TRBV12-3 or TRBV12-4 to TRBJ2-3; D is undetermined. V was cut by 5 bases and J by 4 bases, with 7 bases left in between. CDR3 length: 12 amino acids. DNA for the CDR3: TGTGCCAGCAGTCGTAGCTCAGATACGCAGTATTTT. This sequence encodes CASSRSSDTQYF.

V gene TRBV7-2 combines with J gene TRBJ1-1; no clear D. The germline V gene has CDR1 SGHTA and CDR2 FQGNSA. This CDR3 spans 15 amino acids. Trimming cost V 1 base and J 4 bases, with 13 bases left between them. The CDR3 nucleotides read TGTGCCAGCAGCTTAGATCCAGCTCGGAGCACTGAAGCTTTCTTT. Its translation is CASSLDPARSTEAFF.

On this clonotype: Just one base apart from a much larger clone, this may be a read error. This rearrangement joins TRBV7-2 to TRBJ2-5, with 8 bases matching TRBD1. Germline V gene sequence: CDR1 SGHTA, CDR2 FQGNSA. The CDR3 length is 14 residues. The CDR3 region has the DNA TGTGCCGGCAGCACCCGGACAGGGATAGAGACCCAGTACTTC. It encodes CAGSTRTGIETQYF.

The genes are TRBV3-1 and TRBJ2-6, with D unresolved. The V end lost 0 bases, the J end lost 2 bases, and 5 bases lay between the germline ends. The CDR3 runs 15 residues. Germline CDR1 and CDR2: LGHDT and YNNKEL (reference sequence). CDR3 sequence reads: CASSQDSTGANVLTF. The CDR3 DNA follows: TGTGCCAGCAGCCAAGATTCAACTGGGGCCAACGTCCTGACTTTC.

J is TRBJ2-7 and V is TRBV6-1; 9 bases are shared with TRBD2. The CDR3 loop spans 13 amino acids. Germline assignment: CDR1 MNHNS and CDR2 SASEGT. The trim removed 7 bases at V and 3 bases at J, leaving 4 bases unmatched. The CDR3 reads CASNEREVYEQYF. CDR3 DNA sequence: TGTGCCAGCAACGAGCGGGAGGTCTACGAGCAGTACTTC.

This chain joins TRBV29-1 and TRBJ2-3, with 7 bases that match TRBD1. Germline CDR1 is SQVTM and CDR2 is ANQGSEA. Unmatched junction bases numbered 9, after V lost 3 bases and J lost 9 bases. CDR3 length: 13 residues. The CDR3 spells CSVDNPTGKTQYF. In DNA form, the CDR3 reads TGCAGCGTTGACAACCCGACAGGGAAAACGCAGTATTTT.

This clonotype turned up a few times. The V gene is TRBV20-1, the J gene TRBJ2-3, with TRBD2 matching 7 bases. Losses at the gene ends were 0 bases for V and 6 bases for J; bases not matched to a gene: 15. CDR1 and CDR2 (germline): DFQATT, SNEGSKA (reference sequence). The CDR3 loop spans 17 amino acids. CDR3 coding DNA: TGCAGTGCTAGAGATCGGGGACGTCGGCGGGAGAAGGATACGCAGTATTTT. This translates into CSARDRGRRREKDTQYF.

The CDR3 DNA reads as TGTGCCAGCCATCGAGGGGGCGTGAAAACCGGGGAGCTGTTTTTT. Its translation is CASHRGGVKTGELFF. V is TRBV18 and J is TRBJ2-2; 7 nucleotides line up with TRBD1. CDR1 and CDR2 (germline): KGHSH, LQKENI. The CDR3 length is 15 residues. Germline trimming cut 8 bases from V and 5 bases from J; bases unmatched to any gene: 11.

The rearrangement links TRBV12-3 or TRBV12-4 to TRBJ2-1; 8 positions match TRBD2. The end of the DNA fits TRBJ2-7 better, so the J call may be wrong. The CDR3 is 16 residues long. The CDR3 DNA follows: TGTGCCAGCAGTACCACTACCGGGAGGGCCTACAATGAGCAGTACTTC. The encoded protein is CASSTTTGRAYNEQYF.

The chain recombines TRBV28 with TRBJ2-3; TRBD2 might be the D (5 bases). CDR1 is MDHEN and CDR2 is SYDVKM in the germline V gene. The V and J ends lost 5 bases and 2 bases respectively, with 14 bases between them. This CDR3 is built from 15 residues. CDR3 sequence reads: CASSRREWNTDTQYF. CDR3 in DNA: TGTGCCAGCAGTCGCCGGGAATGGAACACAGATACGCAGTATTTT.

The rearrangement links TRBV11-3 to TRBJ2-4, with D possibly matching TRBD2 (6 bases). The V end was cut by 1 base, the J end by 7 bases, with 17 bases between. This CDR3 is built from 16 residues. Looked up from germline, CDR1 is SGHNT and CDR2 is YENEEA. The CDR3 here is CASSLGSWRGSNIQYF. Written as DNA, the CDR3 is TGTGCCAGCAGCTTAGGGTCGTGGAGGGGCTCGAACATTCAGTACTTC.

V gene TRBV20-1 combines with J gene TRBJ2-1, with 13 bases matching TRBD2. CDR3 length: 19 amino acids. Germline-derived CDR1 and CDR2 are DFQATT and SNEGSKA (reference sequence). Trimming removed 0 bases from V and 0 bases from J; junction bases left unmatched: 8. The CDR3 spells CSARDPTSGRDSSYNEQFF. CDR3 in DNA: TGCAGTGCTAGAGATCCTACTAGCGGGAGGGATAGCTCCTACAATGAGCAGTTCTTC.

V is TRBV7-2 and J is TRBJ2-7; TRBD2 matches 10 bases. The junction had 3 bases not matched to a gene; V was cut back by 5 bases and J by 2 bases. The CDR3 has 14 residues. CDR1 is SGHTA, CDR2 FQGNSA, per germline. This CDR3 reads CASSKSGRAYEQYF. The CDR3 DNA is TGTGCCAGCAGCAAAAGCGGGAGGGCCTACGAGCAGTACTTC.

In this sample, this clonotype turned up many times. The V gene is TRBV12-3 or TRBV12-4, the J gene TRBJ2-3, with D possibly being TRBD2 (6 bases). V lost 5 bases and J 4 bases, leaving 19 bases between the germline ends. This CDR3 region has 16 residues. The CDR3 region has the DNA TGTGCCAGCAGTCCCAGGGTGGGAGGCCCCCCAGATACGCAGTATTTT. The encoded protein is CASSPRVGGPPDTQYF.

The rearrangement uses TRBV20-1 and TRBJ2-7; 9 nucleotides match TRBD2. The J segment lost 4 bases and the V segment lost 1 base, leaving 11 bases of the junction unmatched. Looked up from germline, CDR1 is DFQATT and CDR2 is SNEGSKA (reference sequence). The CDR3 is 16 amino acids. DNA of the CDR3: TGCAGTGCTAGAGGGGGCGGGGGGGTGATAGGATACGAGCAGTACTTC. Translated, it gives CSARGGGGVIGYEQYF.

This clonotype was detected only once. The CDR3 reads CASSLTHTYEQYF. CDR3 nucleotide sequence: TGTGCCAGCAGTTTAACCCATACATACGAGCAGTACTTC. The V and J genes are TRBV12-3 or TRBV12-4 and TRBJ2-4; no definite D call. The tail of the sequence fits TRBJ2-7 better, so the J call may be wrong. The CDR3 is 13 amino acids.

V and J are TRBV5-5 and TRBJ1-4; perhaps TRBD1 as D (5 bases). This CDR3 spans 15 amino acids. Germline V gene lookup returns CDR1 SGHKS and CDR2 YYEKEE (reference sequence). Trimming took 4 bases from V and 3 from J, leaving 13 bases between them. The CDR3 DNA sequence: TGTGCCAGCAGCGACGGGGGATTGGCTAATGAAAAACTGTTTTTT. This codes for CASSDGGLANEKLFF.

The genes are TRBV29-1 and TRBJ1-2; 8 nucleotides line up with TRBD1. Germline CDR1 is SQVTM and CDR2 is ANQGSEA. The CDR3 has 13 residues. The trim removed 4 bases at V and 5 bases at J, leaving 6 bases unmatched. DNA of the CDR3: TGCAGCGTTGGAGACAGGGGCTGGTATGGCTACACCTTC. Translation: CSVGDRGWYGYTF.

V usage is TRBV2 and J usage is TRBJ2-5; D is undetermined. The CDR3 consists of 13 residues. Trimming left V 4 bases short and J 0 bases short, with 6 bases between. CDR1 and CDR2 (germline): SNHLY, FYNNEI. The chain's CDR3 is CASSVKYQETQYF. The CDR3, as DNA: TGTGCCAGCAGTGTTAAATACCAAGAGACCCAGTACTTC.

In regard to this clonotype: At one end, the junction sequence differs from germline, possibly due to a read error. The chain links TRBV6-6 to TRBJ2-5, with D tentatively TRBD2 (6 bases). This CDR3 spans 15 amino acids. Per the germline V gene, CDR1 is MNHNY and CDR2 is SVGAGI (reference sequence). The CDR3 reads CTSSLLPGEAETQYF. The CDR3 coding sequence is TGTACCAGCAGTCTACTCCCGGGGGAGGCGGAGACCCAGTACTTC.

This clonotype was seen a few times. This chain joins TRBV7-9 and TRBJ2-2, with a tentative D call TRBD2 (5 bases). V lost 5 bases and J 4 bases, leaving 14 bases between the germline ends. Germline CDR1 and CDR2: SEHNR and FQNEAQ (reference sequence). The CDR3 consists of 15 residues. The CDR3 region has the DNA TGTGCCAGCAGCACGGGGTCACGGAGCACCGGGGAGCTGTTTTTT. Protein: CASSTGSRSTGELFF.

The rearrangement uses TRBV13 and TRBJ2-3, with D possibly TRBD2 on 6 matching bases. Germline assignment: CDR1 PRHDT and CDR2 FYEKMQ (reference sequence). Deletions cut 5 bases from V and 7 bases from J, with 16 bases between. The CDR3 runs to 14 residues. The CDR3 loop reads CASSAPPAGYTQYF. As DNA, the CDR3 is TGTGCCAGCAGCGCCCCCCCAGCGGGTTATACGCAGTATTTT.